This TCR beta chain was recorded in a study of naive and memory T cell subsets. An equimolar mix of two oligonucleotides served as the beta constant-region primer for TRBC1 and TRBC2. An oligonucleotide with the SP2 primer and a 12-nucleotide UMI was ligated to the cDNA 3' end. One entry per CDR3 protein results from TCRdb running MiXCR on the UMI-ligation and nested PCR reads. The data contain more than 35,000 distinct CDR3 sequences, 13% of them singletons. Four subsets defined by CD45RA and CD27 were sorted after CD3, CD4, CD8 and live/dead staining. Germline V gives CDR1 KGHDR, CDR2 SFDVKD. The junction had 4 bases not matched to a gene; V was cut back by 4 bases and J by 1 base. CDR3 size: 16 residues.

The chain links TRBV24-1 to TRBJ2-3; 10 nucleotides agree with TRBD1. The clonotype was recovered from a human donor in good health. The sample comprised effector memory CD4+ T cells from blood. Specified subset: effector memory, CD45RA- CD27-. In DNA, the CDR3 is TGTGCCACCAGTGAACACGGGACAGGGGGCACAGATACGCAGTATTTT. Residues: CATSEHGTGGTDTQYF.